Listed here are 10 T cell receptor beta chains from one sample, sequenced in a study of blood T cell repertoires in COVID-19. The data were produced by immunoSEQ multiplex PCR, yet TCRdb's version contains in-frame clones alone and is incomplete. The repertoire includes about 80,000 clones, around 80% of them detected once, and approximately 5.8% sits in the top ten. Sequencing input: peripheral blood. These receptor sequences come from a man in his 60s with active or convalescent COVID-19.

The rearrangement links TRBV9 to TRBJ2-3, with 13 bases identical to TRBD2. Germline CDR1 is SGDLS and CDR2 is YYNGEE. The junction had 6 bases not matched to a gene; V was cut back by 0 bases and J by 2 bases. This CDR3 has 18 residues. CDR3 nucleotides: TGTGCCAGCAGCGTAGTTGGCACTAGCGGGGGGGCCACAGATACGCAGTATTTT. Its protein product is CASSVVGTSGGATDTQYF.

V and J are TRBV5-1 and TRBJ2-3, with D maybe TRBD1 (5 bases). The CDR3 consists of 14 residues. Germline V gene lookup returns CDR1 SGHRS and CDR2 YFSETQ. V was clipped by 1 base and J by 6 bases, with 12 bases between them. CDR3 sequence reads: CASSLMWPGDTQYF. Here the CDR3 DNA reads TGCGCCAGCAGCTTGATGTGGCCAGGGGATACGCAGTATTTT.

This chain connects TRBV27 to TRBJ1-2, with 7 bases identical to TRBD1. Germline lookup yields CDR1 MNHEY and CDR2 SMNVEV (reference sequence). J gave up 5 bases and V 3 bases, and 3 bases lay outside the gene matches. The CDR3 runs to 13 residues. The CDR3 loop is CASSFDRAYGYTF. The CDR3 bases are TGTGCCAGCAGTTTCGACAGGGCATATGGCTACACCTTC.

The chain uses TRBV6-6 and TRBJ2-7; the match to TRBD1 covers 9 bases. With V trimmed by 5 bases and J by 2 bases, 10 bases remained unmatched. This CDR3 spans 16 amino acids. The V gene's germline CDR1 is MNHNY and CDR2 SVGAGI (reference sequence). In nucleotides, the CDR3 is TGTGCCAGCAGTCCCGGGGGACAGGGACTTGCCTACGAGCAGTACTTC. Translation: CASSPGGQGLAYEQYF.

The CDR3 nucleotides read TGTGCCAGCAGCGTAGCGGCTAGCGTAGTAGATACGCAGTATTTT. Residues: CASSVAASVVDTQYF. The chain uses TRBV9 and TRBJ2-3; the D gene is possibly TRBD2 (6 bases). V lost 0 bases and J lost 5, with 13 bases in between. Germline V gene lookup returns CDR1 SGDLS and CDR2 YYNGEE. The CDR3 loop spans 15 amino acids.

The CDR3, as DNA: TGCGCCAGCAGCCAAGATCCCGGACAGGGTTTCTTAGGGCAGTTCTTC. Its protein is CASSQDPGQGFLGQFF. The chain links TRBV4-1 to TRBJ2-1; 8 bases are a match to TRBD1. Germline CDR1 and CDR2: MGHRA and YSYEKL. Losses at the gene ends were 0 bases for V and 12 bases for J; bases not matched to a gene: 13. The CDR3 has 16 amino acids.

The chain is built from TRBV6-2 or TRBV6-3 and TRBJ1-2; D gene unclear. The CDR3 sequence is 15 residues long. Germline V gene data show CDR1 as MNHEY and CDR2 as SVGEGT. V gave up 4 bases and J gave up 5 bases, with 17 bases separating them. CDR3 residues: CASSFLAGSGYGYTF. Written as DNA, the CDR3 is TGTGCCAGCAGTTTCCTTGCAGGCTCGGGATATGGCTACACCTTC.

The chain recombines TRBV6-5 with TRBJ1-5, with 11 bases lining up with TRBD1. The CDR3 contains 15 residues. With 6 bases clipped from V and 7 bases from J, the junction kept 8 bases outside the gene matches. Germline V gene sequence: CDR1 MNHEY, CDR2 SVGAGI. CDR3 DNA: TGTGCCAGCAGAGCACAATGGACAGGGGGCCAGCCCCAGCATTTT. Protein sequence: CASRAQWTGGQPQHF.

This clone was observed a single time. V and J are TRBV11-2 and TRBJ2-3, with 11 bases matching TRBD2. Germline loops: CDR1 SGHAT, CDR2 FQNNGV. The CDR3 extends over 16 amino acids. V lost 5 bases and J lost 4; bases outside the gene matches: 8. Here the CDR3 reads CASSKSLAGGSDTQYF. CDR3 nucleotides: TGTGCCAGCAGCAAATCCTTAGCGGGGGGGTCAGATACGCAGTATTTT.

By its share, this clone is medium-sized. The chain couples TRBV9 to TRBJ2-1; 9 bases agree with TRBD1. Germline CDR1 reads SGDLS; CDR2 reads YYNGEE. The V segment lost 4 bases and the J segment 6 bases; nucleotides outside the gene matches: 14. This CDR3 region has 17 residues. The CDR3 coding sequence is TGTGCCAGCAGCCCCCGGAGGGGACAGGGTGGGGGCAATGAGCAGTTCTTC. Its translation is CASSPRRGQGGGNEQFF.